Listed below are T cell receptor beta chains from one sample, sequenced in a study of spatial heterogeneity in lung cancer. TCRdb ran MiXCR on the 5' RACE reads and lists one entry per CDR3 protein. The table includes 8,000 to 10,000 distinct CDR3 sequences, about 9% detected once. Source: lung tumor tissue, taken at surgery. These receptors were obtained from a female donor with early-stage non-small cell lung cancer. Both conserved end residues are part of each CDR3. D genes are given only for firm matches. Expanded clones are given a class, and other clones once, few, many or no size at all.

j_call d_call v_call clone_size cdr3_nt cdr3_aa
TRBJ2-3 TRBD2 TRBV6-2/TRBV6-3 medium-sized TGTGCCAGCAGTTTAGCGGGGGCCTTCACAGATACGCAGTATTTT CASSLAGAFTDTQYF
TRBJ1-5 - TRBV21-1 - TGTGCCAGCAGCCCCCGGCCGGGGGAGGAACAGCCCCAGCATTTT CASSPRPGEEQPQHF
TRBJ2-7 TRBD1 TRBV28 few TGTGCCAGCAGTTTGGGACAGCACGTCTCTCAGCAGTACTTC CASSLGQHVSQQYF
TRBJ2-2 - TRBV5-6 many TGTGCCAGCAGCTTGTACAGGGACACCGGGGAGCTGTTTTTT CASSLYRDTGELFF
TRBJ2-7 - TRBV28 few TGTGCCAGCAGTTCGCCCGGGGCCATCTACGAGCAGTACTTC CASSSPGAIYEQYF
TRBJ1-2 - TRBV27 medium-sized TGTGCCAGCAGTCAGGCCCCTTTTGGGACCTATGGCTACACCTTC CASSQAPFGTYGYTF
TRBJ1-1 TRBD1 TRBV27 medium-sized TGTGCCAGCAGTCCCGGGACAGTACAACAAGCTTTCTTT CASSPGTVQQAFF
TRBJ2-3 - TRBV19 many TGTGCCAGTAGACCCAGGGGGGGAAATACGCAGTATTTT CASRPRGGNTQYF
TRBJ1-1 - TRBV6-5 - TGTGCCAGCAGTCAGGGTCCCCCTAATGCTTTCTTT CASSQGPPNAFF
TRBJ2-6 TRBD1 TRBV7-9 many TGTGCCAGCAGCAAACAGGGGGCCCTCTCTGGGGCCAACGTCCTGACTTTC CASSKQGALSGANVLTF
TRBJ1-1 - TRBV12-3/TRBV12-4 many TGTGCCAGCAGTTTGACGAACACTGAAGCTTTCTTT CASSLTNTEAFF
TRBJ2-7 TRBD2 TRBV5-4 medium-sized TGTGCCAGCACCAAATCCGGGACTAGCGGGGGGTTATTCTACTTC CASTKSGTSGGLFYF
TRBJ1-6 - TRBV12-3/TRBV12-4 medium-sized TGTGCCAGCAGTTTACAGGTTTCTTATAATTCACCCCTCCACTTT CASSLQVSYNSPLHF
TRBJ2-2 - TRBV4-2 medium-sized TGTGCCAGCACAGGTTTTGGGGGGGAGCTGTTTTTT CASTGFGGELFF
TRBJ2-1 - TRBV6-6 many TGTGCCAGCAGTTACCAGGGGGGGGAGCAGTTCTTC CASSYQGGEQFF
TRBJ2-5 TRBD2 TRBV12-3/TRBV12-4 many TGTGCCAGCAGTCCGGGACTAGCGGGCATAGGCGGAGAGACCCAGTACTTC CASSPGLAGIGGETQYF
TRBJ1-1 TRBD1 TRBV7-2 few TGTGCCAGCAGCTTAAGGGGGCGCGACACTGAAGCTTTCTTT CASSLRGRDTEAFF
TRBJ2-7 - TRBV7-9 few TGTGCCAGCAGCCTAACAGTGAGCGAGCAGTACTTC CASSLTVSEQYF
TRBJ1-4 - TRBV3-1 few TGTGCCAGCAGCCCTAGCGAACAACTGGGTGAAAAACTGTTTTTT CASSPSEQLGEKLFF
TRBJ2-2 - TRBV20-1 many TGCAGTGCTAGAGTCGCAGGGTTGAACACCGGGGAGCTGTTTTTT CSARVAGLNTGELFF
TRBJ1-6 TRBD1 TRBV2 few TGTGCCAGCGGTGACAGGGGGATTGATTCACCCCTCCACTTT CASGDRGIDSPLHF
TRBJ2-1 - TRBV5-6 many TGTGCCAGCAGCCCGGGGGTAAATGAGCAGTTCTTC CASSPGVNEQFF
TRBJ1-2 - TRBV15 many TGTGCCACCAGCAGACTAGGGACACAGACTAACTATGGCTACACCTTC CATSRLGTQTNYGYTF
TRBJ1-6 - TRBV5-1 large TGCGCCAGCAGCTTGGAGGGTTCCTATAATTCACCCCTCCACTTT CASSLEGSYNSPLHF
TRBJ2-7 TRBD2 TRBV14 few TGTGCCAGCAGCCAAGGACTAGCGGGACCTTACGAGCAGTACTTC CASSQGLAGPYEQYF
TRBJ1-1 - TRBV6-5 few TGTGCCAGCAGATCAGGGATGAATACTGAAGCTTTCTTT CASRSGMNTEAFF
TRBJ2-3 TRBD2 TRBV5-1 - TGCGCCAGCAGTCGCGGGGGGAGCACAGATACGCAGTATTTT CASSRGGSTDTQYF
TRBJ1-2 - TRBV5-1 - TGCGCCAGCAGCTTGGCCGCTGGGTCCGTCTATGGCTACACCTTC CASSLAAGSVYGYTF
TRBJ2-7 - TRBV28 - TGTGCCAGCAGTTTAAACACCCCAAGCGAAGGGCAGTACTTC CASSLNTPSEGQYF
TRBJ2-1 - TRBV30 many TGTGCCTGGAGTTTCGGCCGAGACAATGAGCAGTTCTTC CAWSFGRDNEQFF
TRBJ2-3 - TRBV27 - TGTGCCAGCAGTTTGACAGGAATCAGCACAGATACGCAGTATTTT CASSLTGISTDTQYF
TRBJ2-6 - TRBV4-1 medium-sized TGCGCCAGCAGCCAAGATAAGGAAGGGACACTTGGTTGGGCTGGGGCCAACGTCCTGACTTTC CASSQDKEGTLGWAGANVLTF
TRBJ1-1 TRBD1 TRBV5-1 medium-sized TGCGCCAGCAGCTTTCAGGGGGCAAAGAACACTGAAGCTTTCTTT CASSFQGAKNTEAFF
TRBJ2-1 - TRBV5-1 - TGCGCCAGTTCAACTGAAGGGTCCTACAATGAGCAGTTCTTC CASSTEGSYNEQFF
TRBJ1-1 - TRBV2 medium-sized TGTGCCAGCAGATTTCAGGAGAAAGCTTTCTTT CASRFQEKAFF
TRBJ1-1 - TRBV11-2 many TGTGCCAGCAGCTTAAGGGCCCCGAACACTGAAGCTTTCTTT CASSLRAPNTEAFF
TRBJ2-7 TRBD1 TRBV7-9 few TGTGCCAGCAGCGATTCGGACAGGGGGCTATACGAGCAGTACTTC CASSDSDRGLYEQYF